A single sample gave rise to the 9 T cell receptor beta chains below, sequenced in a study of early T cells in non-severe SARS-CoV-2 infection. TCRdb fed the 5' RACE reads into MiXCR, producing one record per CDR3 protein. The sample has nearly 110,000 distinct CDR3 sequences, around 10% seen once. The specimen was whole blood. All receptors come from an adult who was a healthcare worker with PCR-confirmed SARS-CoV-2 infection or an uninfected control (not recorded which).

Worth noting for this clonotype: At one end, the junction sequence differs from germline, possibly due to a read error. V is TRBV11-3 and J is TRBJ2-1; unclear D gene. In germline, CDR1 is SGHNT, CDR2 YENEEA. The CDR3 length is 15 residues. The CDR3 sequence: CVSSPGLGSSNEQFF. CDR3 bases: TGTGTCAGCAGCCCCGGGTTAGGCAGTAGCAATGAGCAGTTCTTC. Using reference TRBV11-3 and TRBJ2-1 for the parts outside the CDR3, the full variable domain is EAGVVQSPRYKIIEKKQPVAFWCNPISGHNTLYWYLQNLGQGPELLIRYENEEAVDDSQLPKDRFSAERLKGVDSTLKIQPAELGDSAVYLCVSSPGLGSSNEQFFGPGTRLTVL.

The chain is built from TRBV27 and TRBJ1-6, with 7 bases matching TRBD1. The length of the CDR3 is 13 residues. Germline CDR1 is MNHEY and CDR2 is SMNVEV (reference sequence). V trimming: 4 bases; J trimming: 9 bases; junction bases outside the gene matches: 3. The CDR3 DNA is TGTGCCAGCAGTTGGGACAGAAGTTCACCCCTCCACTTT. Its translation: CASSWDRSSPLHF.

This clonotype was observed many times. This rearrangement joins TRBV6-1 to TRBJ1-5; 10 nucleotides line up with TRBD1. With 7 bases clipped from V and 5 bases from J, the junction kept 8 bases outside the gene matches. Germline values: CDR1 MNHNS, CDR2 SASEGT. This CDR3 is 15 amino acids long. DNA for the CDR3: TGTGCCAGCACTGGGGGACAGGGGTCGCATCAGCCCCAGCATTTT. Translated, it gives CASTGGQGSHQPQHF.

This rearrangement joins TRBV7-2 to TRBJ2-3; D is possibly TRBD2 (6 bases). Germline assignment: CDR1 SGHTA and CDR2 FQGNSA. The germline V and J ends were trimmed by 4 bases and 4 bases, with 9 bases remaining between them. CDR3 size: 13 residues. CDR3 DNA sequence: TGTGCCAGCAGCTCAGCGGGCCCAGATACGCAGTATTTT. Amino acids: CASSSAGPDTQYF.

This clonotype was observed many times. The chain carries TRBV7-6 and TRBJ2-2, with 10 bases matching TRBD1. Trimming cost V 1 base and J 3 bases; bases outside gene matches: 2. The CDR3 spans 16 residues. The germline gives CDR1 SGHVS, CDR2 FNYEAQ. CDR3 loop: CASSLGDRGYTGELFF. The CDR3 DNA reads TGTGCCAGCAGCTTAGGGGACAGGGGATACACCGGGGAGCTGTTTTTT.

This clonotype was recorded at least ten times. V and J are TRBV5-1 and TRBJ1-1; D perhaps matches TRBD1 (6 bases). The CDR3 is 12 residues long. Trimming cost V 4 bases and J 7 bases, with 11 bases left between them. Germline-derived CDR1 and CDR2 are SGHRS and YFSETQ. The CDR3 is CASSRLDSEAFF. The CDR3 bases are TGCGCCAGCAGCAGACTGGACAGTGAAGCTTTCTTT.

In its sample, this clonotype was seen a few times. V usage is TRBV5-1 and J usage is TRBJ1-6, with D possibly TRBD1 on 5 matching bases. This CDR3 has 16 amino acids. The germline V and J ends were trimmed by 4 bases and 1 base, with 12 bases remaining between them. Germline loops: CDR1 SGHRS, CDR2 YFSETQ. CDR3 nucleotide sequence: TGCGCCAGCAGCAGGGGAGAAGGTTCCTATAATTCACCCCTCCACTTT. Translating gives CASSRGEGSYNSPLHF.

Details on this clonotype: Germline is not matched at one junction end, which may reflect a read error. The CDR3 bases are TGTGCCAGCAGCCGCCAGGGACAGGGCTCATTCTTC. Translation gives CASSRQGQGSFF. The chain employs TRBV5-4 and TRBJ2-7; 9 bases match TRBD1. Germline V gene sequence: CDR1 SGHNT, CDR2 YYREEE (reference sequence). The CDR3 has 12 residues.

The chain links TRBV5-1 to TRBJ2-1; perhaps TRBD2 as D (5 bases). Trimming cost V 2 bases and J 6 bases, with 6 bases left between them. Per the germline V gene, CDR1 is SGHRS and CDR2 is YFSETQ. The CDR3 has 12 residues. CDR3 sequence reads: CASSFAGNEQFF. The CDR3 DNA is TGCGCCAGCAGCTTCGCGGGCAATGAGCAGTTCTTC.